The sample holds many counts of the clone carrying this T cell receptor beta chain. Its antigen is undetermined. This entry is derived from a study of neurological immune-mediated disorders. Study outcomes and limitations: Private repertoires in all groups were suggested by the absence of shared CDR3 amino acid sequences among expanded clones across subjects.

A single record per CDR3 protein comes from TCRdb applying MiXCR to the 5' RACE reads. The data show under 45,000 distinct CDR3 sequences, 3.5% to 4% seen once. This CDR3 contains 13 residues. The V end was cut by 6 bases, the J end by 2 bases, with 10 bases between. The receptor comes from a man under 40 with multiple sclerosis. The J gene is TRBJ1-2, the V gene TRBV12-3 or TRBV12-4; D gene uncertain. Specimen: PBMCs. The CDR3 sequence is CASSPTNNYGYTF. CDR3 DNA sequence: TGTGCCAGCAGCCCGACAAACAACTATGGCTACACCTTC.